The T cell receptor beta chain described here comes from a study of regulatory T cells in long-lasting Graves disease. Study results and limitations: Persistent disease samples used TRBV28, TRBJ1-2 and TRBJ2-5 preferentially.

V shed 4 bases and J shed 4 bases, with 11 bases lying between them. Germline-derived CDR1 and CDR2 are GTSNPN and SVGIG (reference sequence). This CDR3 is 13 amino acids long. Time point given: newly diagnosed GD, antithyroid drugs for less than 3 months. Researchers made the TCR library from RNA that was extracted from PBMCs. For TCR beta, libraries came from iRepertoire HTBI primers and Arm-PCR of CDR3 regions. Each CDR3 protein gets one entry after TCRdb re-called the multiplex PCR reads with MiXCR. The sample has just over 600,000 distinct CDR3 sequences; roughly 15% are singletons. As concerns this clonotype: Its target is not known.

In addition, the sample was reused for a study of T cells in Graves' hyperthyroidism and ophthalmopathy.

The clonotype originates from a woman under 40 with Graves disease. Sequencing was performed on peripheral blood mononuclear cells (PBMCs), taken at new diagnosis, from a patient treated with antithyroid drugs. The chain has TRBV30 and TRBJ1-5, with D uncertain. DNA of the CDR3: TGTGCCTGGACCACACAACCGAATCAGCCCCAGCATTTT. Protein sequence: CAWTTQPNQPQHF.